One sample yielded the 28 T cell receptor beta chains listed below, sequenced in a study of blood T cell repertoires in COVID-19. The table came from immunoSEQ multiplex PCR; TCRdb's copy has only in-frame clones and leaves some out. The data contain 130,000 to 150,000 clones, less than 90% of them singletons. Material: PBMCs or T cells enriched from blood (not recorded which). These receptors came from a man aged 35 to 55 with acute COVID-19.

The V and J genes are TRBV3-1 (or the pseudogene TRBV3-2) and TRBJ2-2; a possible D gene is TRBD2 (6 bases). The germline V and J ends were trimmed by 1 base and 5 bases, with 11 bases remaining between them. The germline V gene has CDR1 LGHDT and CDR2 YNNKEL (reference sequence). The CDR3 runs 15 residues. In nucleotides, the CDR3 is TGTGCCAGCAGCCAAGGGGTAGCGGTGACCGGGGAGCTGTTTTTT. Its translation: CASSQGVAVTGELFF.

The V call is TRBV7-8, the J call TRBJ1-1; D not resolved. The germline V gene encodes CDR1 SGHVS and CDR2 FQNEAQ. Trimming took off 2 bases at V and 7 bases at J, with 20 bases between the two ends. CDR3 length: 16 residues. CDR3 nucleotide sequence: TGTGCCAGCAGCTTACGTCGCCAGGCAGGTAGCGGTGAAGCTTTCTTT. It translates to CASSLRRQAGSGEAFF.

This clone has only one observation. The junction and the germline gene differ at one end; a read error may be behind it. V usage is TRBV3-1 (or the pseudogene TRBV3-2) and J usage is TRBJ2-2; 8 nucleotides line up with TRBD1. The germline V gene encodes CDR1 LGHDT and CDR2 YNNKEL (reference sequence). This CDR3 has 18 amino acids. The CDR3 here is CASRQVWNRDRSAGELFF. The CDR3 DNA reads as TGTGCCAGCAGACAAGTCTGGAACCGGGACAGGTCGGCCGGGGAGCTGTTTTTT.

This chain joins TRBV13 and TRBJ1-1; the D gene is possibly TRBD1 (6 bases). The CDR3 loop spans 13 amino acids. V was cut by 5 bases and J by 6 bases, with 13 bases left in between. Germline V lookup: CDR1 PRHDT, CDR2 FYEKMQ (reference sequence). This CDR3 is CASSRGQRAEAFF. Written as DNA, the CDR3 is TGTGCCAGCAGCAGAGGACAGCGCGCTGAAGCTTTCTTT.

The genes are TRBV30 and TRBJ2-2; no clear D gene. The CDR3 has 16 amino acids. Germline V gene lookup returns CDR1 GTSNPN and CDR2 SVGIG (reference sequence). V was cut by 0 bases and J by 5 bases, with 16 bases left in between. The CDR3 is CAWSVLLDSRTGELFF. CDR3 sequence (DNA): TGTGCCTGGAGTGTTCTTCTAGACTCGCGGACCGGGGAGCTGTTTTTT. Full variable domain (rest looked up from reference TRBV30 and TRBJ2-2): SQTIHQWPATLVQPVGSPLSLECTVEGTSNPNLYWYRQAAGRGLQLLFYSVGIGQISSEVPQNLSASRPQDRQFILSSKKLLLSDSGFYLCAWSVLLDSRTGELFFGEGSRLTVL.

This clone was detected a few times. The rearrangement uses TRBV12-3 or TRBV12-4 and TRBJ2-7; possible D gene TRBD2, 6 bases. The CDR3 consists of 13 residues. V shed 5 bases and J shed 6 bases, with 14 bases lying between them. CDR3 coding DNA: TGTGCCAGCAGTCCCGCGGGAAAGGGCGAGCAGTACTTC. It yields the protein CASSPAGKGEQYF.

This sequence joins TRBV6-5 and TRBJ1-3, with 8 bases lining up with TRBD1. The V gene end was trimmed by 4 bases and the J gene end by 2 bases; junction bases not matched to a gene: 7. The germline CDR1 and CDR2 sequences are MNHEY and SVGAGI. CDR3 length: 16 amino acids. CDR3 protein: CASSLIGQGTGNTIYF. The CDR3 nucleotides read TGTGCCAGCAGTTTGATTGGACAGGGCACTGGAAACACCATATATTTT.

The chain has TRBV9 and TRBJ2-1, with D possibly matching TRBD2 (6 bases). Germline V gene data show CDR1 as SGDLS and CDR2 as YYNGEE. The V gene lost 0 bases and the J gene lost 1 base, with 8 bases spanning the gap. The CDR3 has 15 amino acids. CDR3 sequence reads: CASSVDGTSYNEQFF. As DNA, the CDR3 is TGTGCCAGCAGCGTAGACGGGACTTCCTACAATGAGCAGTTCTTC.

The chain employs TRBV6-2 or TRBV6-3 and TRBJ2-7; possible D gene TRBD2, 5 bases. V was pared by 2 bases and J by 4 bases, with 18 bases between. Germline V lookup: CDR1 MNHEY, CDR2 SVGEGT. The CDR3 runs 16 residues. The CDR3 nucleotides are TGTGCCAGCAGTTACCCATCCGGTCTAGCTTTTTACGAGCAGTACTTC. It encodes CASSYPSGLAFYEQYF.

This chain connects TRBV28 to TRBJ2-1, with D possibly TRBD2 on 7 matching bases. The germline V and J ends were trimmed by 5 bases and 8 bases, with 13 bases remaining between them. CDR1 MDHEN and CDR2 SYDVKM come from the germline V gene. There are 13 residues in the CDR3. CDR3 nucleotide sequence: TGTGCCAGCAGTCTCGGGGGGCGGTATGAGCAGTTCTTC. It yields the protein CASSLGGRYEQFF.

The chain joins TRBV19 to TRBJ2-5, with a weak D call TRBD1 (5 bases). V was cut by 6 bases and J by 9 bases, with 20 bases left in between. Germline assignment: CDR1 LNHDA and CDR2 SQIVND (reference sequence). This CDR3 comprises 14 residues. The CDR3 region is CASRQDTGSEAQYF. In DNA form, the CDR3 reads TGTGCCAGTAGACAGGACACAGGATCCGAGGCCCAGTACTTC.

The chain carries TRBV4-3 and TRBJ2-7; D unresolved. The germline V and J ends were trimmed by 1 base and 5 bases, with 12 bases remaining between them. The length of the CDR3 is 14 residues. Germline assignment: CDR1 LGHNA and CDR2 YSLEER. This CDR3 is CASSQGVASDEQYF. The CDR3 bases are TGCGCCAGCAGCCAAGGGGTAGCCTCTGACGAGCAGTACTTC.

The chain employs TRBV18 and TRBJ1-4; D not certain. The germline V and J ends were trimmed by 6 bases and 0 bases, with 14 bases remaining between them. This CDR3 has 16 amino acids. Germline V lookup: CDR1 KGHSH, CDR2 LQKENI. CDR3 sequence (DNA): TGTGCCAGCTCGATATTCGGGATCGCAACTAATGAAAAACTGTTTTTT. It encodes CASSIFGIATNEKLFF.

The chain links TRBV6-5 to TRBJ2-7; TRBD2 agrees at 11 bases. Germline V gene lookup returns CDR1 MNHEY and CDR2 SVGAGI. V shed 6 bases, J shed 7 bases, and the junction held 11 bases outside the gene matches. This CDR3 is 15 amino acids long. Written as DNA, the CDR3 is TGTGCCAGCAGCGCCGGGACTAGCGGCCGGATGGAGCAGTACTTC. It translates to CASSAGTSGRMEQYF.

CDR3 in DNA: TGTGCCAGCAGCTGGCCTGGGGGGGCCTACGAGCAGTACTTC. It yields the protein CASSWPGGAYEQYF. This chain uses TRBV28 with TRBJ2-7, with 7 nucleotides matching TRBD2. The germline V gene has CDR1 MDHEN and CDR2 SYDVKM. Unmatched junction bases numbered 7, after V lost 6 bases and J lost 2 bases. There are 14 residues in the CDR3. The full variable domain, rest sourced from reference TRBV28 and TRBJ2-7, is DVKVTQSSRYLVKRTGEKVFLECVQDMDHENMFWYRQDPGLGLRLIYFSYDVKMKEKGDIPEGYSVSREKKERFSLILESASTNQTSMYLCASSWPGGAYEQYFGPGTRLTVT.

This clone was seen a few times. V usage is TRBV27 and J usage is TRBJ1-1; D uncertain. The CDR3 covers 13 residues. V was cut by 8 bases and J by 2 bases, with 12 bases left in between. The germline V gene encodes CDR1 MNHEY and CDR2 SMNVEV (reference sequence). CDR3 DNA sequence: TGTGCCAGCCGGGGAACAGCTAACACTGAAGCTTTCTTT. Protein sequence: CASRGTANTEAFF.

The chain recombines TRBV24-1 with TRBJ1-2; D is possibly TRBD1 (6 bases). With 2 bases removed from V and 8 bases from J, the gap between germline ends came to 14 bases. Per germline, CDR1 KGHDR and CDR2 SFDVKD. The CDR3 runs to 14 residues. The CDR3 loop reads CATSDSQGFRGYTF. As DNA, the CDR3 is TGTGCCACCAGTGATTCGCAGGGGTTTCGGGGCTACACCTTC.

The V and J genes are TRBV19 and TRBJ1-2; 7 bases fit TRBD1. V trimming: 2 bases; J trimming: 3 bases; junction bases outside the gene matches: 6. Germline lookup yields CDR1 LNHDA and CDR2 SQIVND (reference sequence). This CDR3 is 15 amino acids long. DNA of the CDR3: TGTGCCAGTAGTATATGGAGGGGGCAAGACTATGGCTACACCTTC. Protein sequence: CASSIWRGQDYGYTF.

The chain recombines TRBV4-1 with TRBJ1-2; 9 bases match TRBD1. CDR3 size: 14 residues. CDR1 is MGHRA, CDR2 YSYEKL, per germline. J was trimmed by 7 bases and V by 7 bases; bases with no gene match: 10. The CDR3 sequence is CASTLTGGTVGYTF. The CDR3 DNA follows: TGCGCCAGCACACTGACAGGGGGGACGGTTGGCTACACCTTC.

J is TRBJ1-1 and V is TRBV12-3 or TRBV12-4; D remains unclear. Trimming left V 4 bases short and J 1 base short, with 4 bases between. CDR3 size: 12 residues. DNA of the CDR3: TGTGCCAGCAGTTACGGGAACACTGAAGCTTTCTTT. Amino acids: CASSYGNTEAFF.

The gene calls are TRBV28 and TRBJ2-1, with TRBD2 matching 13 bases. This CDR3 has 18 amino acids. V shed 8 bases, J shed 0 bases, and the junction held 10 bases outside the gene matches. Germline CDR1 is MDHEN and CDR2 is SYDVKM. CDR3 nucleotide sequence: TGTGCCAGCCGGGGACTAGCGGGAAACCTTCCCTCCTACAATGAGCAGTTCTTC. It codes for CASRGLAGNLPSYNEQFF.

The chain has TRBV27 and TRBJ1-4; a weak D match, TRBD1 (6 bases). Germline CDR1 is MNHEY and CDR2 is SMNVEV (reference sequence). This CDR3 comprises 13 residues. V was pared by 9 bases and J by 7 bases, with 15 bases between. The CDR3 spells CASSQGNLEKLFF. The CDR3 coding sequence is TGTGCCAGTTCTCAGGGGAATCTTGAAAAACTGTTTTTT.

The chain combines TRBV4-3 with TRBJ2-1, with 12 bases lining up with TRBD2. CDR1 LGHNA and CDR2 YSLEER come from the germline V gene. CDR3 length equals 17 residues. V was clipped by 0 bases and J by 7 bases; unmatched bases: 7. CDR3 region: CASSQDYTSGRLNEQFF. The CDR3 nucleotides are TGCGCCAGCAGCCAAGACTACACTAGCGGGAGGTTGAATGAGCAGTTCTTC.

The V and J genes are TRBV28 and TRBJ2-5; 9 nucleotides match TRBD1. This CDR3 region has 15 residues. The germline CDR1 and CDR2 sequences are MDHEN and SYDVKM. The trim removed 6 bases at V and 2 bases at J, leaving 7 bases unmatched. In DNA form, the CDR3 reads TGTGCCAGCAGGCCAGGGACAGGGAGGCAAGAGACCCAGTACTTC. This translates into CASRPGTGRQETQYF.

This chain joins TRBV9 and TRBJ1-4; 7 nucleotides align to TRBD1. After removal of 4 bases from V and 5 bases from J, the junction contained 5 bases not matched to a gene. In germline, CDR1 is SGDLS, CDR2 YYNGEE. The CDR3 extends over 14 amino acids. CDR3 in DNA: TGTGCCAGCAGCTGGGGACAGAGCAATGAAAAACTGTTTTTT. Its protein product is CASSWGQSNEKLFF.

The V call is TRBV19, the J call TRBJ1-2, with D uncertain. Germline V gives CDR1 LNHDA, CDR2 SQIVND (reference sequence). The CDR3 covers 14 residues. V lost 2 bases and J 6 bases, leaving 13 bases between the germline ends. CDR3 bases: TGTGCCAGTAGTATAATTCTGGGGAGAGATGGCTACACCTTC. Translated, it gives CASSIILGRDGYTF.

This chain connects TRBV5-6 to TRBJ2-7; TRBD2 might be the D (6 bases). V lost 5 bases to trimming and J lost 0 bases, with 12 bases between them. CDR3 length: 14 residues. Germline V gene data show CDR1 as SGHDT and CDR2 as YYEEEE. CDR3 nucleotide sequence: TGTGCCAGCAGGCACGGGGGAAGCTCCTACGAGCAGTACTTC. This codes for CASRHGGSSYEQYF.

The chain uses TRBV24-1 and TRBJ2-1; no clear D. Germline CDR1 and CDR2: KGHDR and SFDVKD. CDR3 length: 14 residues. Trimming removed 0 bases from V and 7 bases from J, with 9 bases in between. CDR3 amino acids: CATSDLQRQNEQFF. CDR3 nucleotides: TGTGCCACCAGTGATTTGCAGCGTCAGAATGAGCAGTTCTTC.